Given below is one T cell receptor beta chain in context. The antigen remains undetermined. Germline V gene data show CDR1 as MDHEN and CDR2 as SYDVKM. V gave up 5 bases and J gave up 6 bases, with 26 bases separating them. The CDR3 is 17 amino acids. This entry belongs to a study of cytomegalovirus exposure and HLA in healthy donors. Study observations and caveats: Among TCR beta chains, those listed as cytomegalovirus-associated numbered over 150. An analysis done earlier found most TCR beta V segments productive about 90% or about 30% of the time.

PCR used 60 Vbeta primers and 13 Jbeta primers. The assay was immunoSEQ multiplex PCR, and TCRdb's table has in-frame clones only and misses some. The sample holds 140,000 or so clones, approximately 68% seen once. The rearrangement joins TRBV28 to TRBJ2-7; possibly TRBD2 for D (7 bases). The material sequenced was PBMCs. The TCR originated in a man between 60 and 70 years old in good health and CMV-seronegative. In nucleotides, the CDR3 is TGTGCCAGCAGTGCCCCCCCTGGGGGGGCGTTCTCCCTCGAGCAGTACTTC. Translation gives CASSAPPGGAFSLEQYF.